The clone carrying this TCR beta chain was observed at least ten times. The antigen remains unidentified. After removal of 0 bases from V and 4 bases from J, the junction contained 1 base not matched to a gene. In germline, CDR1 is SGHTA, CDR2 FQGTGA. The CDR3 consists of 15 residues. This sample is drawn from a study of T cell repertoires in cytomegalovirus infection. Study in general: HLA-C-restricted CMV epitopes, recently identified, and well-studied HLA-B-restricted ones were used by the study. CMV infection and matching HLA type were both indicated by public TCR beta signatures.

The study's findings and limits: The ex vivo response was dominated by HLA-C-restricted CMV-specific TCR beta clonotypes.

TCRdb used MiXCR to reprocess the reads, holding one entry per CDR3 protein. Among about 110,000 distinct CDR3 sequences listed, under 30% were seen once. Sample: CD8+ T cells from cultured PBMCs, taken from culture after CMV antigen stimulation. V gene TRBV7-3 combines with J gene TRBJ2-3; 10 positions match TRBD2. The receptor's source is a human donor in good health (CMV status not recorded). Some clones in this sample may be carry-over from other donors' samples. CDR3 residues: CASSLTSGGPDTQYF. CDR3 sequence (DNA): TGTGCCAGCAGCTTAACTAGCGGGGGGCCAGATACGCAGTATTTT.